The next 26 T cell receptor beta chains were all read from a single sample in a study of blood T cell repertoires in COVID-19. TCRdb's table, derived via immunoSEQ multiplex PCR, lists solely in-frame clones and lacks some. The table lists roughly 230,000 clones, 82% of them singletons. Sequencing input: peripheral blood. The receptors were sampled from an elderly woman with acute or convalescent COVID-19.

The chain combines TRBV29-1 with TRBJ1-1; D unclear. The CDR3 loop spans 14 amino acids. V dropped 1 base and J dropped 2 bases, with 11 bases sitting between them. Germline CDR1 reads SQVTM; CDR2 reads ANQGSEA. The CDR3 bases are TGCAGCGTTGAAGCCGGGGTACCCAACACTGAAGCTTTCTTT. Amino acids: CSVEAGVPNTEAFF.

V usage is TRBV6-8 and J usage is TRBJ2-7, with a weak D call TRBD1 (6 bases). The length of the CDR3 is 15 residues. The germline V gene has CDR1 MNHGY and CDR2 SAAAGT. V lost 8 bases and J lost 0, with 17 bases in between. The CDR3, as DNA: TGTGCCAGCGCGGTCGGTGGGGGCTTCTCCTACGAGCAGTACTTC. Encoded protein: CASAVGGGFSYEQYF.

The chain joins TRBV29-1 to TRBJ1-4; maybe TRBD1 (6 bases). This CDR3 has 13 amino acids. Germline-derived CDR1 and CDR2 are SQVTM and ANQGSEA. With 6 bases removed from V and 8 bases from J, the gap between germline ends came to 16 bases. CDR3 in DNA: TGCAGCGTCCGGGGGGGCCTCGTGGAAAAACTGTTTTTT. Translated: CSVRGGLVEKLFF. The full variable domain, its missing parts supplied by reference TRBV29-1 and TRBJ1-4, is SAVISQKPSRDICQRGTSLTIQCQVDSQVTMMFWYRQQPGQSLTLIATANQGSEATYESGFVIDKFPISRPNLTFSTLTVSNMSPEDSSIYLCSVRGGLVEKLFFGSGTQLSVL.

The CDR3 sequence is CASSGGLAGYNEQFF. The CDR3, as DNA: TGTGCCAGCAGCGGAGGACTAGCGGGTTACAATGAGCAGTTCTTC. The chain employs TRBV9 and TRBJ2-1; 11 nucleotides align to TRBD2. Germline V gene sequence: CDR1 SGDLS, CDR2 YYNGEE. Germline trimming cut 3 bases from V and 4 bases from J; bases unmatched to any gene: 3. This CDR3 has 15 residues.

This clone appeared a few times. The V and J genes are TRBV4-1 and TRBJ1-3, with D perhaps TRBD1 (6 bases). The CDR3 sequence is 18 residues long. V lost 0 bases and J 0 bases, leaving 15 bases between the germline ends. The germline gives CDR1 MGHRA, CDR2 YSYEKL. CDR3 sequence reads: CASSQDLDSATSGNTIYF. In DNA form, the CDR3 reads TGCGCCAGCAGCCAAGATCTGGACAGTGCTACCTCTGGAAACACCATATATTTT.

J is TRBJ2-1 and V is TRBV5-1; weak D call: TRBD2 (7 bases). Germline V lookup: CDR1 SGHRS, CDR2 YFSETQ. The CDR3 is made up of 16 amino acids. V was pared by 4 bases and J by 6 bases, with 20 bases between. The CDR3 loop reads CASSPGGRYLGNEQFF. The CDR3 nucleotides read TGCGCCAGCAGCCCGGGGGGCCGATACCTCGGCAATGAGCAGTTCTTC. Combining the CDR3 with reference TRBV5-1 and TRBJ2-1 gives the whole variable domain KAGVTQTPRYLIKTRGQQVTLSCSPISGHRSVSWYQQTPGQGLQFLFEYFSETQRNKGNFPGRFSGRQFSNSRSEMNVSTLELGDSALYLCASSPGGRYLGNEQFFGPGTRLTVL.

The CDR3 here is CASSLSGGRYGYTF. DNA of the CDR3: TGTGCCAGCAGTTTAAGTGGTGGGCGCTATGGCTACACCTTC. This rearrangement joins TRBV28 to TRBJ1-2; D is uncertain. V shed 2 bases and J shed 4 bases, with 11 bases lying between them. This CDR3 contains 14 residues. Looked up from germline, CDR1 is MDHEN and CDR2 is SYDVKM.

The CDR3 loop is CASSQGERRQETQYF. DNA for the CDR3: TGCGCCAGCAGCCAAGGAGAGCGGCGCCAAGAGACCCAGTACTTC. This sequence joins TRBV4-1 and TRBJ2-5; a weak D match, TRBD2 (5 bases). V lost 1 base and J 1 base, leaving 10 bases between the germline ends. Germline V gene sequence: CDR1 MGHRA, CDR2 YSYEKL. This CDR3 is built from 15 residues.

The chain uses TRBV7-9 and TRBJ1-4, with D uncertain. The DNA end is a closer match to TRBJ2-2, so the J assignment may be wrong. The length of the CDR3 is 14 residues. CDR1 SEHNR and CDR2 FQNEAQ come from the germline V gene (reference sequence). CDR3 in amino acids: CASSLDILPWELFF. The DNA for the CDR3 is TGTGCCAGCAGCTTAGACATACTCCCGTGGGAGCTGTTTTTT.

The CDR3, as DNA: TGCGCCAGCAGTCACTGGAGATTTTTTTTCCGTTGCACTGAAGCTTTCTTT. Its protein is CASSHWRFFFRCTEAFF. The chain has TRBV23-1 and TRBJ1-1; D remains ambiguous. TRBV23-1 belongs to the ORF category, with a function that is uncertain. Trimming cost V 3 bases and J 4 bases, with 21 bases left between them. This CDR3 comprises 17 residues.

The chain is built from TRBV7-2 and TRBJ1-5; D is unresolved. Per the germline V gene, CDR1 is SGHTA and CDR2 is FQGNSA. Trimming removed 1 base from V and 3 bases from J, with 10 bases in between. The CDR3 consists of 15 residues. CDR3 nucleotide sequence: TGTGCCAGCAGCTTAGAACAGAACCTCAATCAGCCCCAGCATTTT. Its protein product is CASSLEQNLNQPQHF.

V is TRBV7-2 and J is TRBJ2-2; tentative D call: TRBD1 (5 bases). Trimming cost V 5 bases and J 4 bases, with 11 bases left between them. Germline values: CDR1 SGHTA, CDR2 FQGNSA. This CDR3 region has 14 residues. CDR3 DNA sequence: TGTGCCAGCAGCGGATACAGGTCCACCGGGGAGCTGTTTTTT. It translates to CASSGYRSTGELFF.

J is TRBJ2-2 and V is TRBV19; D ambiguous. This CDR3 region has 13 residues. V was trimmed by 0 bases and J by 6 bases, leaving 5 bases between them. The germline V gene encodes CDR1 LNHDA and CDR2 SQIVND (reference sequence). CDR3 protein: CASSIDRSGELFF. CDR3 nucleotide sequence: TGTGCCAGTAGTATAGACCGGTCCGGGGAGCTGTTTTTT.

The rearrangement links TRBV7-2 to TRBJ2-7; perhaps TRBD2 as D (5 bases). In germline, CDR1 is SGHTA, CDR2 FQGNSA. The CDR3 spans 15 residues. The germline V and J ends were trimmed by 1 base and 5 bases, with 15 bases remaining between them. The chain's CDR3 is CASSLVLGRANEQYF. The CDR3 region has the DNA TGTGCCAGCAGCTTAGTTTTAGGGCGGGCGAACGAGCAGTACTTC.

The V gene is TRBV5-8, the J gene TRBJ1-3; 8 nucleotides agree with TRBD1. CDR1 and CDR2 from the germline V gene are SGHTS and YDEGEE. The CDR3 consists of 12 residues. Losses at the gene ends were 3 bases for V and 16 bases for J; bases not matched to a gene: 9. CDR3 nucleotides: TGTGCCAGCAGCTGGGACAGGTCGTTTGTGTATTTT. Translating it yields CASSWDRSFVYF.

The chain has TRBV6-1 and TRBJ1-1; D is uncertain. The CDR3 sequence is 13 residues long. Germline values: CDR1 MNHNS, CDR2 SASEGT. The V gene lost 3 bases and the J gene lost 1 base, with 6 bases spanning the gap. The CDR3 loop reads CASSEFWNTEAFF. Here the CDR3 DNA reads TGTGCCAGCAGTGAGTTCTGGAACACTGAAGCTTTCTTT.

This chain uses TRBV13 with TRBJ2-5, with unresolved D. Germline V gene data show CDR1 as PRHDT and CDR2 as FYEKMQ (reference sequence). The CDR3 contains 14 residues. Trimming stripped 2 bases from V and 2 bases from J, with 9 bases between. The CDR3, as DNA: TGTGCCAGCAGCTTATATACGGGTCAAGAGACCCAGTACTTC. Translation: CASSLYTGQETQYF.

In nucleotides, the CDR3 is TGCGCCAGCAGCTTGGGGGCCGTAGTGACAGGGAGCAATGAGCAGTTCTTC. It is translated as CASSLGAVVTGSNEQFF. The chain recombines TRBV5-1 with TRBJ2-1; 7 bases agree with TRBD1. V shed 0 bases and J 6 bases; nucleotides not matched to a gene: 12. CDR3 length equals 17 residues. The germline CDR1 and CDR2 sequences are SGHRS and YFSETQ.

This CDR3 reads CSVDQNAYGYTF. For the CDR3, the DNA is TGCAGCGTTGACCAGAATGCCTATGGCTACACCTTC. The V call is TRBV29-1, the J call TRBJ1-2; D call uncertain. Germline CDR1 is SQVTM and CDR2 is ANQGSEA. The length of the CDR3 is 12 residues. V gave up 3 bases and J gave up 4 bases, with 9 bases separating them.

The chain joins TRBV6-5 to TRBJ1-2; the D is unclear. This CDR3 comprises 13 residues. Trimming shortened V by 7 bases and J by 8 bases, and 17 bases separated the two germline ends. Per germline, CDR1 MNHEY and CDR2 SVGAGI. CDR3 amino acids: CASKSSAAEGYTF. The DNA of the CDR3 is TGTGCCAGCAAATCCTCGGCCGCGGAGGGCTACACCTTC.

The chain couples TRBV4-2 to TRBJ1-2, with D perhaps matching TRBD1 (5 bases). Per the germline V gene, CDR1 is LGHNA and CDR2 is YNFKEQ. The CDR3 has 13 residues. Deletions cut 4 bases from V and 6 bases from J, with 12 bases between. CDR3 nucleotide sequence: TGTGCCAGCAGCCCCCCACGGGGGGATGGCTACACCTTC. This gives the protein CASSPPRGDGYTF.

This clone showed up just a few times. The chain has TRBV28 and TRBJ2-7; 9 positions agree with TRBD1. The V gene end was trimmed by 7 bases and the J gene end by 2 bases; junction bases not matched to a gene: 6. The V gene's germline CDR1 is MDHEN and CDR2 SYDVKM. The CDR3 sequence is 14 residues long. CDR3 loop: CASIPGQGTYEQYF. CDR3 bases: TGTGCCAGCATACCGGGACAGGGCACCTACGAGCAGTACTTC.

This chain uses TRBV3-1 (or the pseudogene TRBV3-2) with TRBJ2-3; D is perhaps TRBD2 (5 bases). The CDR3 has 13 amino acids. CDR1 and CDR2 from the germline V gene are LGHDT and YNNKEL (reference sequence). The V end lost 1 base, the J end lost 6 bases, and 8 bases lay between the germline ends. The CDR3 DNA is TGTGCCAGCAGCCAAGGGCGCGGGGATACGCAGTATTTT. Translating it yields CASSQGRGDTQYF.

The rearrangement links TRBV19 to TRBJ1-4; 8 positions agree with TRBD1. The CDR3 loop spans 15 amino acids. Germline CDR1 is LNHDA and CDR2 is SQIVND (reference sequence). With 3 bases clipped from V and 11 bases from J, the junction kept 11 bases outside the gene matches. The CDR3 protein is CASSISGGASGKLFF. The DNA of the CDR3 is TGTGCCAGTAGTATCTCAGGGGGCGCGTCGGGGAAACTGTTTTTT.

The CDR3 loop is CASSPPTREGGYTF. CDR3 bases: TGTGCCAGCTCACCACCGACCAGGGAAGGCGGCTACACCTTC. The rearrangement links TRBV18 to TRBJ1-2, with D maybe TRBD1 (5 bases). This CDR3 is built from 14 residues. Germline V lookup: CDR1 KGHSH, CDR2 LQKENI. V gave up 0 bases and J gave up 8 bases, with 13 bases separating them.

The rearrangement links TRBV15 to TRBJ1-3; 8 positions agree with TRBD1. This CDR3 is 15 amino acids long. Germline CDR1 reads LNHNV; CDR2 reads YYDKDF (reference sequence). V was clipped by 0 bases and J by 4 bases; unmatched bases: 2. DNA for the CDR3: TGTGCCACCAGCAGAGATCGACAGGGGGGAAACACCATATATTTT. This translates into CATSRDRQGGNTIYF.